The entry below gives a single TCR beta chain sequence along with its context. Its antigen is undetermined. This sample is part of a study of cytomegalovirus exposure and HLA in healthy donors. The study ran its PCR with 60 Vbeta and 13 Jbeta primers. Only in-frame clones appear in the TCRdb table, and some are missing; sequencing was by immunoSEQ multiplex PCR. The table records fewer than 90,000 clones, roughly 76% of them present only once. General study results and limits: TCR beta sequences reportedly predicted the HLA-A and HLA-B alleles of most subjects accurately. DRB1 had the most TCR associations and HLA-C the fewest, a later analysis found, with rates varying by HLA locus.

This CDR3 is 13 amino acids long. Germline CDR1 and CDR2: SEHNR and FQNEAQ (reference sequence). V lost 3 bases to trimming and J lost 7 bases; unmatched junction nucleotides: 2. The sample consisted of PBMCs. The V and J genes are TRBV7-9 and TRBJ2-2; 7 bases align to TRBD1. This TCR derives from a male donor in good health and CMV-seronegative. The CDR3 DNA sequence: TGTGCCAGCAGCTTCGGGACAGTCGGGGAGCTGTTTTTT. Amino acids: CASSFGTVGELFF.